This note documents a single T cell receptor (beta chain) sequence. Its antigen remains unidentified. Base qualities are not provided; no much larger clone lies one nucleotide away. The entry originates in a study of CD8 T cells in ankylosing spondylitis (dated by TCRdb to about 2017). Describing the broader study: The study set out to find disease-linked TCR variants by profiling T cell receptor beta repertoires in ankylosing spondylitis patients and healthy donors. In total, the full study cohort was made up of roughly 110 healthy donors and 25 to 30 ankylosing spondylitis patients. Peripheral blood was sampled, and synovial fluid was additionally collected from ankylosing spondylitis patients.

Trimming accounts for 3 bases at V and 0 bases at J, while the number of junction bases matched to no gene is 8. The germline V gene specifies SQVTM as CDR1 and ANQGSEA as CDR2. From the cysteine through the phenylalanine, the CDR3 covers 16 amino acids. The only DNA kept is the CDR3, 48 bases in frame from the first base. Instrument used: Illumina HiSeq 2500. TCR beta libraries were prepared by quantitative 5'-RACE with molecular barcodes. Processing in the source paper ran as follows. A new computational method based on a probabilistic model of VDJ rearrangement was used to identify disease-linked TCR variants. TCRdb applied fastp at Q25 and MiXCR to the public reads, then kept only in-frame beta chains. Rows merge per CDR3 protein into single entries with the most common DNA and genes. These V and J calls derive from TCRdb rather than the authors' analysis. Within this sample are 230,000 or so distinct CDR3 sequences, with about 20% of them counted one time only. Approximately 33% of the sample lies in the top ten.

The full study reports these points: Some TCR beta motif variants had previously been reported in synovial fluid and blood of reactive arthritis patients, which suggested common disease-initiation mechanisms. Significant enrichment of the disease-linked clones was reported in matched synovial fluid samples from ankylosing spondylitis patients. Blood from ankylosing spondylitis patients appeared to be characterized by a TCR beta motif made up of fewer than ten highly homologous amino acid variants. In peripheral blood, the disease-linked clones were found at relatively low frequencies and had a CD8+ phenotype.

Sequencing was performed on blood, either unsorted or a sorted T cell fraction (not recorded which). The origin of this receptor is a male donor with ankylosing spondylitis or in good health (not recorded which). The chain is assembled from TRBV29-1 and TRBJ2-5; a stretch of 9 junction bases matches TRBD2. The CDR3 reads CSVDGLAGRHQETQYF. The DNA sequence is given as TGCAGCGTTGATGGGCTAGCGGGGCGACACCAAGAGACCCAGTACTTC.